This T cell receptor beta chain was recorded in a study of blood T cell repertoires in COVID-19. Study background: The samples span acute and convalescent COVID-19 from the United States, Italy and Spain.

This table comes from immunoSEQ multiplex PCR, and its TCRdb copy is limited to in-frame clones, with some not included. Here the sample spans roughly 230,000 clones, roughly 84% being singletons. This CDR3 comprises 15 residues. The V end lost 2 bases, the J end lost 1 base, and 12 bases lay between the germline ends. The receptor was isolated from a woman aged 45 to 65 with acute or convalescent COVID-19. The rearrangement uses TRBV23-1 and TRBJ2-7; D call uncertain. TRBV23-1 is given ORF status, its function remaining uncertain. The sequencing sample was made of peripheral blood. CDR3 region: CASSQETSDSYEQYF. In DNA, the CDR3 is TGCGCCAGCAGTCAAGAGACTTCAGATTCCTACGAGCAGTACTTC.